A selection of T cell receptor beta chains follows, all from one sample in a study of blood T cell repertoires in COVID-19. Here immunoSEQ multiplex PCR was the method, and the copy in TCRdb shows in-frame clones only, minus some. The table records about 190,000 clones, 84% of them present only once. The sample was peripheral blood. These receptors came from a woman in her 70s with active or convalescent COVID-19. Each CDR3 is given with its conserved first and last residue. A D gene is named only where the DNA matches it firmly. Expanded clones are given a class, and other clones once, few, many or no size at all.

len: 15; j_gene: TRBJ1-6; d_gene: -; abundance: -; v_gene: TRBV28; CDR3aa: CASSPHGQISSPLHF; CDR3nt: TGTGCCAGCAGTCCTCATGGACAGATCTCTTCACCCCTCCACTTT
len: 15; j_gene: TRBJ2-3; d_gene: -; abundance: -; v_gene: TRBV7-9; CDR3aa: CASSSLGSTTDTQYF; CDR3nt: TGTGCCAGCAGCTCTCTCGGGAGCACGACAGATACGCAGTATTTT
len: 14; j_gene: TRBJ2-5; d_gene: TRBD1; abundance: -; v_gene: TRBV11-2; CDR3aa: CASSWTGSLETQYF; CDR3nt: TGTGCCAGCAGCTGGACAGGGAGTCTTGAGACCCAGTACTTC
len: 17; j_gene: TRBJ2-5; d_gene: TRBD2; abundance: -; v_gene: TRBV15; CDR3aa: CATSRLRAGVGQETQYF; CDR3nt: TGTGCCACCAGCAGATTAAGAGCGGGAGTGGGTCAAGAGACCCAGTACTTC
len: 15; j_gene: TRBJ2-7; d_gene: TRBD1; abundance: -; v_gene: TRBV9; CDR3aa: CASSVEGQGAYEQYF; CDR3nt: TGTGCCAGCAGCGTAGAGGGACAGGGGGCTTACGAGCAGTACTTC
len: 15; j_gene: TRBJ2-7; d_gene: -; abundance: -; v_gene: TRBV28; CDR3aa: CASSRAQGRISEQYF; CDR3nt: TGTGCCAGCAGCAGGGCTCAGGGTAGAATCTCCGAGCAGTACTTC
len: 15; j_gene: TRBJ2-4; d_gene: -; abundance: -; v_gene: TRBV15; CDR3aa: CATSRETGNKNIQYF; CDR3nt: TGTGCCACCAGCAGAGAAACAGGGAATAAAAACATTCAGTACTTC
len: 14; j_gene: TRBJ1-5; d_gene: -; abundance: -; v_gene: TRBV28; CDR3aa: CASTRDGTPQPQHF; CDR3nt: TGTGCCAGCACCCGCGACGGGACACCCCAGCCCCAGCATTTT
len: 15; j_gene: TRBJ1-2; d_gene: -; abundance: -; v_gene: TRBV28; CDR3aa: CASTSRTGSLSGYTF; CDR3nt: TGTGCCAGCACCTCAAGAACAGGGAGTCTTAGTGGCTACACCTTC
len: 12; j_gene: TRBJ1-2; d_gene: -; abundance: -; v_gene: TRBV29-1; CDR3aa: CSVEIQGGGYTF; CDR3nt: TGCAGCGTTGAAATACAGGGCGGCGGCTACACCTTC
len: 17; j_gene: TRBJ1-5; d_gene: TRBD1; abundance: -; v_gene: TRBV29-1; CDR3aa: CSVGFGTGGGSNQPQHF; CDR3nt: TGCAGCGTTGGGTTTGGGACAGGGGGCGGGAGCAATCAGCCCCAGCATTTT
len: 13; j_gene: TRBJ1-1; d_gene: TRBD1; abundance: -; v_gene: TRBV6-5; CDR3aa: CASSPPGQPGAFF; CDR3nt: TGTGCCAGCAGTCCGCCGGGACAGCCTGGGGCTTTCTTT
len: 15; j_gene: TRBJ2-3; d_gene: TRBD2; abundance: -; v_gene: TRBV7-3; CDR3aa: CASSSSGSIGDTQYF; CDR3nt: TGTGCCAGCAGCTCTAGCGGGAGCATTGGAGATACGCAGTATTTT
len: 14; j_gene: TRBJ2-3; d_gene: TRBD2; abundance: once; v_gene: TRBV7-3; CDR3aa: CASSRAGFTDTQYF; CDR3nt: TGTGCCAGCAGTCGAGCGGGGTTCACAGATACGCAGTATTTT
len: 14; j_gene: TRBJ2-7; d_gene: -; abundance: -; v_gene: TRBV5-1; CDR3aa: CASSLPRSGDEQYF; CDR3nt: TGCGCCAGCAGCTTACCCCGTTCCGGGGACGAGCAGTACTTC
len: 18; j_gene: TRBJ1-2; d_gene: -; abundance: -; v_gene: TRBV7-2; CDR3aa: CASSLRPGMGSGARGYTF; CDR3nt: TGTGCCAGCAGCTTAAGGCCAGGGATGGGATCAGGGGCGCGGGGCTACACCTTC
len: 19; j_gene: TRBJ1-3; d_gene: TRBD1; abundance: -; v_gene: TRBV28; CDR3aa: CASSFPLIVQGESGNTIYF; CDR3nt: TGTGCCAGCAGTTTTCCCCTTATAGTGCAGGGGGAATCTGGAAACACCATATATTTT
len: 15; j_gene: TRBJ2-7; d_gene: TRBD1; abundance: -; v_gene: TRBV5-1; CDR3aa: CASSLGTGPPYEQYF; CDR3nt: TGCGCCAGCAGCTTGGGGACAGGACCACCCTACGAGCAGTACTTC
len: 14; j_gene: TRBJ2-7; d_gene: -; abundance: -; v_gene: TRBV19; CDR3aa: CASSIDLASGEQYF; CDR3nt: TGTGCCAGTAGTATAGACCTGGCGTCGGGCGAGCAGTACTTC
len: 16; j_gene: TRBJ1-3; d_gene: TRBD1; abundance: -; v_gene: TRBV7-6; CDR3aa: CASSSRNRGAGNTIYF; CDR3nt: TGTGCCAGCAGCTCTAGAAACAGGGGCGCTGGAAACACCATATATTTT
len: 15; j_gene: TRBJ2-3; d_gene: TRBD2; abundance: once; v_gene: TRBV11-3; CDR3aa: CASSLGTSGTDTQYF; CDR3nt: TGTGCCAGCAGCTTAGGGACTAGCGGAACAGATACGCAGTATTTT
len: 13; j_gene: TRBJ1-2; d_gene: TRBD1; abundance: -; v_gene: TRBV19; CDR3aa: CASAGQGLGSYTF; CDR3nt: TGTGCCAGCGCAGGACAGGGCCTCGGGAGCTACACCTTC
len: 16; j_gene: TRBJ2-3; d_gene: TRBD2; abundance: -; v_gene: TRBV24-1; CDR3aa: CATSDLAGGPLDTQYF; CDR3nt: TGTGCCACCAGTGATTTGGCGGGAGGGCCTCTGGATACGCAGTATTTT
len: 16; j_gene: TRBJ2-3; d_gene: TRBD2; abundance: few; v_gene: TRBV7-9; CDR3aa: CASSLLAGGVTDTQYF; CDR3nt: TGTGCCAGCAGCCTGCTAGCGGGAGGAGTCACAGATACGCAGTATTTT
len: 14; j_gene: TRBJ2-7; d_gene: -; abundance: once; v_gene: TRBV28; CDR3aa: CASSFGRRGHEQYF; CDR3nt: TGTGCCAGCAGTTTCGGGCGGAGGGGTCACGAGCAGTACTTC
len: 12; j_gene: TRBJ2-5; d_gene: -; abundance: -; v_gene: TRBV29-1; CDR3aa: CSVVRGEETQYF; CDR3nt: TGCAGCGTTGTCAGGGGGGAAGAGACCCAGTACTTC
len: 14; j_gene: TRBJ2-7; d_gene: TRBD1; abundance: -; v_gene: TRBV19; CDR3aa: CASSPIRDRGEQYF; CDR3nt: TGTGCCAGTAGCCCCATCCGGGACAGGGGAGAGCAGTACTTC
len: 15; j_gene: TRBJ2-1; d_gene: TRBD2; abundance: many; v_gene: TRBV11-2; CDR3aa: CASRLAGGGYNEQFF; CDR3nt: TGTGCCAGCAGACTAGCGGGAGGCGGCTACAATGAGCAGTTCTTC
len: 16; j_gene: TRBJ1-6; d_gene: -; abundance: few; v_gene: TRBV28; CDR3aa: CASSSGRFWGDSPLHF; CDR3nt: TGTGCCAGCAGTTCGGGGCGGTTCTGGGGGGATTCACCCCTCCACTTT
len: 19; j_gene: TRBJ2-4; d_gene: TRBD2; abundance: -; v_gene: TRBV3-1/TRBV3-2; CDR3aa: CASSQEGAGGRGDKNIQYF; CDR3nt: TGTGCCAGCAGCCAAGAAGGGGCCGGCGGGAGGGGAGACAAAAACATTCAGTACTTC
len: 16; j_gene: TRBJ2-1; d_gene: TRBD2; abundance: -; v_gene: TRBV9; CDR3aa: CASSSRTSGTHNEQFF; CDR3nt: TGTGCCAGCAGCTCCCGGACTAGCGGGACACACAATGAGCAGTTCTTC
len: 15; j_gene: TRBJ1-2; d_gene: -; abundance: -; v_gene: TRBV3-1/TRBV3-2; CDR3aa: CASSHAQQGTYGYTF; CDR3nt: TGTGCCAGCAGCCACGCCCAACAGGGAACCTATGGCTACACCTTC
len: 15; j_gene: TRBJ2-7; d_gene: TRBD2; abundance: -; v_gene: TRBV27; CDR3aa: CASSLTSGGRVEQYF; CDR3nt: TGTGCCAGCAGTTTAACTTCGGGAGGCCGAGTCGAGCAGTACTTC
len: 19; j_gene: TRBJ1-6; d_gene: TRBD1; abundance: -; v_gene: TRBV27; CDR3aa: CASSGDRGRMSSYNSPLHF; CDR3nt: TGTGCCAGCAGCGGGGACAGGGGCAGGATGAGCTCCTATAATTCACCCCTCCACTTT
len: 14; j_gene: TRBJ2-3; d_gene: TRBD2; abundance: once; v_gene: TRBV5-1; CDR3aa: CASNVAGVQGTQYF; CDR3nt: TGCGCCAGCAACGTAGCGGGAGTTCAGGGTACGCAGTATTTT
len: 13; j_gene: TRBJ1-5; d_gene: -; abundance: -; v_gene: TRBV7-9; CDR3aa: CASGLDSNQPQHF; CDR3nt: TGTGCCAGCGGACTAGATAGCAATCAGCCCCAGCATTTT
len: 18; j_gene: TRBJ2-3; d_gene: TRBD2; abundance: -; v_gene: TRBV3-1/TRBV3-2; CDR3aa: CASSQDPYSGRAGDTQYF; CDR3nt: TGTGCCAGCAGCCAAGATCCGTATAGCGGGAGGGCCGGTGATACGCAGTATTTT
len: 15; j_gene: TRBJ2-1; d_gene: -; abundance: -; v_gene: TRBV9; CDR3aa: CASSVTGVVYNEQFF; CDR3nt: TGTGCCAGCAGCGTAACCGGGGTAGTCTACAATGAGCAGTTCTTC
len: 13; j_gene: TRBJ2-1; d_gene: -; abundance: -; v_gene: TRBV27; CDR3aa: CASSSSSYNEQFF; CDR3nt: TGTGCCAGCAGTTCGAGCTCCTACAATGAGCAGTTCTTC
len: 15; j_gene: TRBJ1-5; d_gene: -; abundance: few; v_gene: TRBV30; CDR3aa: CAWSSQGTGNQPQHF; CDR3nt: TGTGCCTGGAGTAGTCAGGGAACGGGCAATCAGCCCCAGCATTTT
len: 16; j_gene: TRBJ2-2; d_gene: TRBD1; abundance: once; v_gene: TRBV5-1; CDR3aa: CASSLSGQGNTGELFF; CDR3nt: TGCGCCAGCAGCTTGTCGGGACAGGGTAACACCGGGGAGCTGTTTTTT
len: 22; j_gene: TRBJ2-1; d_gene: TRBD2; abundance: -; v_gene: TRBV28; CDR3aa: CASSSGQGEGTSGRALYNEQFF; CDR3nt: TGTGCCAGCAGTTCCGGGCAGGGGGAGGGGACTAGCGGGAGGGCCCTCTACAATGAGCAGTTCTTC
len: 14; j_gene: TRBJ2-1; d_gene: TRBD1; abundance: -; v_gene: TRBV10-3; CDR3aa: CAIGRDRGPDEQFF; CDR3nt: TGTGCCATCGGCCGGGACAGGGGGCCGGATGAGCAGTTCTTC